This entry features one T cell receptor beta chain sequence. Extraction yielded at least 6 micrograms of total RNA per sample. Then a second PCR, running roughly 7 to 11 cycles, was carried out with a sample-barcoded 5' primer and a J-beta primer mix. MiXCR, applied by TCRdb to the 5' RACE reads, yields one record per CDR3 protein. In the table there are about 1.4 million distinct CDR3 sequences, 59% of which are singletons. V shed 7 bases and J shed 6 bases, with 15 bases lying between them. CDR1 and CDR2 from the germline V gene are SQVTM and ANQGSEA. CDR3 length: 12 residues. The sample belongs to a study of blood T cells in healthy people across ages. Looking at the study overall: There was about one barcoded beta molecule captured by template switching per two T cells.

The receptor was isolated from a man aged 18 to 30 in good health. The chain uses TRBV29-1 and TRBJ1-1; D is ambiguous. Sequenced material: blood. CDR3 in amino acids: CSGALYAPEAFF. CDR3 sequence (DNA): TGCAGCGGGGCCCTCTACGCCCCTGAAGCTTTCTTT.